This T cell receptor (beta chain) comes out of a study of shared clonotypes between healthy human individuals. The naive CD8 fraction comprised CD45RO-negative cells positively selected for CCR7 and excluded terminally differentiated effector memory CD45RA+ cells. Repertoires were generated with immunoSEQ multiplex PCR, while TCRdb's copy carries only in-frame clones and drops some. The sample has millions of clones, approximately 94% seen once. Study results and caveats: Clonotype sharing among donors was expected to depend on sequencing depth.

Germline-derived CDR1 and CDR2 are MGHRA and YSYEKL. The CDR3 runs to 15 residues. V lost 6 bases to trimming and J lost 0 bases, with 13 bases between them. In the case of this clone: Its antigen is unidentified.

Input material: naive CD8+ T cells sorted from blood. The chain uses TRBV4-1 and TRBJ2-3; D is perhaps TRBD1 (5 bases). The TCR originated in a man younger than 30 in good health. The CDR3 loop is CASSHDSYSTDTQYF. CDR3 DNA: TGCGCCAGCAGTCACGACAGCTATAGCACAGATACGCAGTATTTT.